This is a list of T cell receptor beta chains from one sample in a study of radiotherapy plus CTLA-4 blockade in lung cancer. Sequenced by immunoSEQ multiplex PCR; TCRdb stores in-frame clones only, minus some. The profile shows approximately 48,000 clones, about 83% of them singletons. This specimen consisted of peripheral blood, obtained from a patient treated with radiotherapy plus ipilimumab. The receptor set was obtained from a human donor with non-small cell lung cancer whose response to radiotherapy plus ipilimumab could not be evaluated. CDR3s include the opening cysteine and the closing phenylalanine or tryptophan.

V gene: TRBV6-6; J gene: TRBJ1-5; CDR3 protein: CAIRQYSNQPQHF
V gene: TRBV6-1; J gene: TRBJ2-2; CDR3 protein: CASRPDRGQTGELFF
V gene: TRBV6-6; J gene: TRBJ1-6; CDR3 protein: CASSYAPDRDGSPLHF
V gene: TRBV4-1; J gene: TRBJ2-7; CDR3 protein: CASSQAPAGKRDEQYF
V gene: TRBV2; J gene: TRBJ2-1; CDR3 protein: CASSESWGASSYNEQFF
V gene: TRBV9; J gene: TRBJ1-5; CDR3 protein: CASSVGAGGQGQPQHF
V gene: TRBV28; J gene: TRBJ1-1; CDR3 protein: CASSLKGAGTTEAFF
V gene: TRBV7-6; J gene: TRBJ2-1; CDR3 protein: CASSTYLGGGPNEQFF
V gene: TRBV4-2; J gene: TRBJ2-7; CDR3 protein: CASSQESVTYEQYF
V gene: TRBV11-2; J gene: TRBJ1-4; CDR3 protein: CASKSDNYRATNEKLFF
V gene: TRBV7-2; J gene: TRBJ2-5; CDR3 protein: CASSEWETQYF
V gene: TRBV10-3; J gene: TRBJ1-5; CDR3 protein: CAISRGGRGNQPQHF
V gene: TRBV10-3; J gene: TRBJ1-2; CDR3 protein: CAISESGGGGRGYTF
V gene: TRBV2; J gene: TRBJ2-7; CDR3 protein: CASQGTRPREQYF
V gene: TRBV19; J gene: TRBJ2-1; CDR3 protein: CASSIGQGWRDEQFF
V gene: TRBV5-1; J gene: TRBJ1-1; CDR3 protein: CASSVDPNTEAFF
V gene: TRBV7-8; J gene: TRBJ1-2; CDR3 protein: CASSRQGPNYGYTF
V gene: TRBV7-9; J gene: TRBJ1-1; CDR3 protein: CASSILTGNTEAFF
V gene: TRBV4-3; J gene: TRBJ2-7; CDR3 protein: CTSSQETGTTFYEQYF
V gene: TRBV6-4; J gene: TRBJ1-3; CDR3 protein: CASSDWQHYSGNTIYF
V gene: TRBV4-1; J gene: TRBJ1-2; CDR3 protein: CASSQVSGKNYGYTF
V gene: TRBV5-1; J gene: TRBJ1-1; CDR3 protein: CASSRPDRANTEAFF
V gene: TRBV7-2; J gene: TRBJ2-6; CDR3 protein: CASSLTASGANVLTF
V gene: TRBV28; J gene: TRBJ2-7; CDR3 protein: CASSLWRGQTYEQYF
V gene: TRBV7-2; J gene: TRBJ1-2; CDR3 protein: CASSSFYGYTF
V gene: TRBV7-3; J gene: TRBJ1-1; CDR3 protein: CASSAQTGGTEAFF
V gene: TRBV5-8; J gene: TRBJ1-2; CDR3 protein: CASSLRGQNGYGYTF
V gene: TRBV7-9; J gene: TRBJ2-1; CDR3 protein: CASSPRGSYNEQFF
V gene: TRBV7-6; J gene: TRBJ2-1; CDR3 protein: CASLPGFSYNEQFF
V gene: TRBV28; J gene: TRBJ2-4; CDR3 protein: CASSRKGTVKVAKNIQYF
V gene: TRBV4-3; J gene: TRBJ2-3; CDR3 protein: CASSQAGAAPDTQYF
V gene: TRBV20-1; J gene: TRBJ2-5; CDR3 protein: CSAKRQETQYF